The T cell receptor (beta chain) described here comes from a study of Graves' ophthalmopathy and Graves' hyperthyroidism. RNA served as the template for amplifying TCR beta CDR3 regions. HTBI primers primed a first-round RT-PCR, and a second-round multiplex PCR followed. One entry per CDR3 protein results from TCRdb running MiXCR on the multiplex PCR reads. The profile shows 400,000 to 450,000 distinct CDR3 sequences, around 21% of them singletons. The authors enrolled newly diagnosed hyperthyroidism patients aged 18 to 65 with under 2 months' duration. Other autoimmune disease, uncontrolled infection, pregnancy and lactation led to exclusion. The study, taken as a whole, reports: Most thyroid clonotypes expanded beyond 0.001 frequency were also found in blood. Ophthalmopathy progression predictions by the model showed about 72% specificity and approximately 70% sensitivity.

About this clonotype: Its antigen is undetermined.

This CDR3 region has 16 residues. V dropped 2 bases and J dropped 0 bases, with 14 bases sitting between them. Germline V gene lookup returns CDR1 MGHRA and CDR2 YSYEKL. J is TRBJ2-7 and V is TRBV4-1; possibly TRBD1 for D (6 bases). Specimen: peripheral blood. The TCR comes from a woman aged 18-30 years with stable Graves' hyperthyroidism. CDR3 protein: CASSQLGTPFSYEQYF. The CDR3 region has the DNA TGCGCCAGCAGCCAATTGGGGACACCCTTCTCCTACGAGCAGTACTTC.